This TCR beta chain is from a study of PD-1 blockade in classical Hodgkin lymphoma (dated by TCRdb to about 2020). Background on the whole study: Nivolumab dosing was 3 mg/kg intravenously every 2 weeks, continuing until either disease progression or unacceptable toxicity. The study used TCR beta sequencing and CyTOF to define a peripheral blood immune signature of response to PD-1 blockade in classical Hodgkin lymphoma. Here is what the overall study found, with its caveats: Trial patients achieving complete response had baseline diversity similar to newly diagnosed patients, whereas partial responders and progressors had significantly lower diversity. Baseline TCR diversity was reported to be lower in newly diagnosed patients than in healthy donors and to be lower still in relapsed/refractory patients. The study covered only a single clinical trial cohort, and the causes of the repertoire differences, possibly disease activity or prior therapy, were still not defined. Lower diversity was observed in patients in whom nivolumab was started less than 1 year after ASCT, and these patients were excluded from later analyses so that confounding by immune reconstitution would be avoided. A significant rise by C4D1 was seen in CD4+ but not CD8+ TCR diversity (p=0.0027 vs p=0.16), with the rise being most apparent in complete responders (p=0.02).

Trimmed from V: 1 base; trimmed from J: 3 bases; junction bases lacking a gene match: 2. The CDR1 and CDR2 encoded by the germline V gene are SGHTA and FQGNSA. The CDR3, cysteine through phenylalanine, is 14 amino acids long. Only the CDR3 part of the read is kept: 42 bases, read in frame from the first base. Explained via the paper, the time point label denotes: cycle 2 day 1 (C2D1) of nivolumab. Every trial patient had relapsed after autologous stem cell transplantation, and cohorts A, B and C differed in prior brentuximab vedotin exposure. A total of over 55 patients with relapsed/refractory classical Hodgkin lymphoma made up the trial cohort, and each patient's best overall response was complete response, partial response or progressive disease. Trial patients were treated with single-agent nivolumab in the multi-cohort phase II CheckMate 205 trial. An independent review committee assessed best overall response by applying the 2007 International Working Group response criteria. Trial PBMCs were collected just before the start of nivolumab (C1D1) and during therapy at cycle 2 day 1 and cycle 4 day 1. Peripheral blood was collected in 8 mL Vacutainer Cell Preparation Tubes, from which PBMCs were isolated by centrifugation and then cryopreserved.

The Qiagen DNeasy kit was used to extract genomic DNA from unsorted PBMCs and from the negatively selected CD4+ and CD8+ fractions. Amplification of TCR beta CDR3 regions was done by immunoSEQ multiplex PCR with primers that anneal to V and J segments. A synthetic immune receptor repertoire was used to minimize amplification bias, and any residual bias was removed computationally once sequencing was done. The source study handled its data this way. Repertoire diversity was quantified as the Shannon entropy index using custom Python scripts. Unsorted, CD4+ and CD8+ repertoires were analyzed separately, except in combined analyses where CD4+ and CD8+ sequences were merged in silico. A clone counted as expanded when the clone's frequency after treatment rose at least 2-fold relative to C1D1, and clones undetected at baseline were given a pseudocount of 0.5. Singleton clones were defined as clones with 0 or 1 copy at C1D1, and non-singleton clones were defined as clones with 2 or more copies. Clones expanded in unsorted samples were annotated as CD4+, CD8+ or unknown by matching protein sequences in sorted samples from the same patient. Wilcoxon tests on paired samples were used to test changes in diversity from C1D1 to C4D1. This immuneACCESS table, as held by TCRdb, lists in-frame sequences with V and J called but not all clones. Of the missing ones, under half trace to an unresolved V gene in checked studies; the others have no known cause. V and J calls and clone size are those listed in that table; D and trimming were worked out from the DNA. Within this sample are more than 35,000 clones, with approximately 82% of them counted one time only. The ten most abundant clones make up less than 20% of the sample.

As for this clone: Its target antigen remains unknown. The record has no base qualities; no much larger clone is one base away.

The starting material was peripheral blood mononuclear cells (PBMCs), obtained before the second cycle of nivolumab. This sequence originates from a human donor with classical Hodgkin lymphoma. The rearranged chain carries TRBV7-2 and TRBJ2-7; TRBD1 fits 8 bases in the junction. The DNA sequence is TGTGCCAGCAGCTTAGGGACAGGGAACTACGAGCAGTACTTC. It encodes CASSLGTGNYEQYF.